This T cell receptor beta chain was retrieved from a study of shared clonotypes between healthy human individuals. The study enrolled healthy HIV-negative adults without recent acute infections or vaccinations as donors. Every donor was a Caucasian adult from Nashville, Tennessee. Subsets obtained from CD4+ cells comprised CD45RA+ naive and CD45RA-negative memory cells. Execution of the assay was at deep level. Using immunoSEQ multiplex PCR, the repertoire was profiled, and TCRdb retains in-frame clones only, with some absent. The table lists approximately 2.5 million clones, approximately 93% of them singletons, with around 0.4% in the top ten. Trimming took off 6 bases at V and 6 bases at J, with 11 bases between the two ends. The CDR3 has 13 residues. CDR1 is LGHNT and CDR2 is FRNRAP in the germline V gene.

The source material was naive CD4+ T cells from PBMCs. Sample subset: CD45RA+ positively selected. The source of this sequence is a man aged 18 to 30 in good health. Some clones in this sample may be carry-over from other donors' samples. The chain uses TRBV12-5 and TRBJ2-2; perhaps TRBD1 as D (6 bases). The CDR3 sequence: CASGIQGSGELFF. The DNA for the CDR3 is TGTGCTAGTGGAATACAGGGATCCGGGGAGCTGTTTTTT. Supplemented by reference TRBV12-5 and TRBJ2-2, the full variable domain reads DARVTQTPRHKVTEMGQEVTMRCQPILGHNTVFWYRQTMMQGLELLAYFRNRAPLDDSGMPKDRFSAEMPDATLATLKIQPSEPRDSAVYFCASGIQGSGELFFGEGSRLTVL.